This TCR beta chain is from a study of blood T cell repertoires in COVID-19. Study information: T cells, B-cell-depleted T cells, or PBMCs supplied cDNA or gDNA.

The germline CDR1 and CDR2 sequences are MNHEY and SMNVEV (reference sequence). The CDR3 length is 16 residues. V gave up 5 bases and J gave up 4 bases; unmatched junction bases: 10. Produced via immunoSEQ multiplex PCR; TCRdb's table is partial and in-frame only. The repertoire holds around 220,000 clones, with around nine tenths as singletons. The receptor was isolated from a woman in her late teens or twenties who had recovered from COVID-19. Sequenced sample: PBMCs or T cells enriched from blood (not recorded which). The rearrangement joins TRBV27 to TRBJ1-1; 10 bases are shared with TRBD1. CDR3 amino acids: CASSARQGAGVTEAFF. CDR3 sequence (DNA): TGTGCCAGCAGTGCCCGACAGGGGGCCGGAGTCACTGAAGCTTTCTTT.